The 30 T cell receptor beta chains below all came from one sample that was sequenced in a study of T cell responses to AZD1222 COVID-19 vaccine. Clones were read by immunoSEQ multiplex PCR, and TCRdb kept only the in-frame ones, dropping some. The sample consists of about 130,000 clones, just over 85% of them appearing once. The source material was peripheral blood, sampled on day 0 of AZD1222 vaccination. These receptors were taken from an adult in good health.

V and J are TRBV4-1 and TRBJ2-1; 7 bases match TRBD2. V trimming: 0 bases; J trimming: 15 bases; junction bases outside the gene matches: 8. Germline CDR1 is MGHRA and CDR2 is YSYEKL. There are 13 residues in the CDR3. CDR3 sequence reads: CASSQDWGGDRFF. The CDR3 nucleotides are TGCGCCAGCAGCCAAGATTGGGGAGGGGATCGGTTCTTC.

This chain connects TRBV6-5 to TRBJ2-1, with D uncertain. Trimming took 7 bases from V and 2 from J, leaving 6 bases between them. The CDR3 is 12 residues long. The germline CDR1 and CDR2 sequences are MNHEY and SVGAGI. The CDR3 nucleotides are TGTGCCAGCATTGGTCCCTACAATGAGCAGTTCTTC. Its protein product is CASIGPYNEQFF.

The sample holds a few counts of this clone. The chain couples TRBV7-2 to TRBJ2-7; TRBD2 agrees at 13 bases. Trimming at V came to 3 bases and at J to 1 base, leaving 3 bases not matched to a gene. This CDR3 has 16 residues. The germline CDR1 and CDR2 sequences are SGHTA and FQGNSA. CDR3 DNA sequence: TGTGCCAGCAGCTTGATGGGACTAGCGGGATCCTACGAGCAGTACTTC. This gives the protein CASSLMGLAGSYEQYF.

The CDR3 is CASRSGSSTGNTEAFF. Written as DNA, the CDR3 is TGCGCCAGCAGGTCTGGTTCTTCGACAGGGAACACTGAAGCTTTCTTT. The gene calls are TRBV5-1 and TRBJ1-1, with D perhaps matching TRBD1 (6 bases). This CDR3 has 16 amino acids. The germline V gene encodes CDR1 SGHRS and CDR2 YFSETQ. V was trimmed by 5 bases and J by 1 base, leaving 18 bases between them.

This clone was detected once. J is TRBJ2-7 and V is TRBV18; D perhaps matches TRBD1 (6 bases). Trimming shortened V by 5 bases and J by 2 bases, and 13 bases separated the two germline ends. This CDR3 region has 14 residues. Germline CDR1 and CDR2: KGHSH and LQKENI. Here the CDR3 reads CASSAQGKPYEQYF. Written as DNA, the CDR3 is TGTGCCAGCTCAGCACAGGGTAAGCCCTACGAGCAGTACTTC.

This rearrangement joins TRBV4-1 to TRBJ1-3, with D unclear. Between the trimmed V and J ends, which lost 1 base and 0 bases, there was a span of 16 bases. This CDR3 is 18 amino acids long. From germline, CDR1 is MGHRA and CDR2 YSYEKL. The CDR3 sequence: CASSQVLGLPSSGNTIYF. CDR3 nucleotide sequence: TGCGCCAGCAGCCAAGTTTTAGGCCTTCCTAGCTCTGGAAACACCATATATTTT.

The CDR3 DNA reads TGTGCCAGCAGTGAGGGCATCAGTGAAGCTTTCTTT. It translates to CASSEGISEAFF. This chain connects TRBV6-1 to TRBJ1-1; D is unclear. Trimming took off 3 bases at V and 7 bases at J, with 9 bases between the two ends. Germline CDR1 and CDR2: MNHNS and SASEGT. CDR3 length: 12 amino acids.

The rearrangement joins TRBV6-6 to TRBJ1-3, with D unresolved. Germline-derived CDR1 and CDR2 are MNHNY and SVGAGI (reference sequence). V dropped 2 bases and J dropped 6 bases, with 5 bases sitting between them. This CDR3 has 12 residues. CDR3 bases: TGTGCCAGCAGTTACCCGGCAAACACCATATATTTT. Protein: CASSYPANTIYF.

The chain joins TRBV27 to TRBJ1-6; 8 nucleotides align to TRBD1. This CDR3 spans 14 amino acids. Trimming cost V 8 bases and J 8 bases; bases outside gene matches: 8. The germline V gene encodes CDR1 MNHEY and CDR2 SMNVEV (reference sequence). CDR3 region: CASGNRGGYSPLHF. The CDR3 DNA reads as TGTGCCAGCGGGAACAGGGGGGGCTATTCACCCCTCCACTTT.

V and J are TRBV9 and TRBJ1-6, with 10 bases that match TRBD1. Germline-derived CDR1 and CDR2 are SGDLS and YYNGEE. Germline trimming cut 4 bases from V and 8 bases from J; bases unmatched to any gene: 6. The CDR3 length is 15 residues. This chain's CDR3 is CASSSGDRGYSPLHF. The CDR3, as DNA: TGTGCCAGCAGCAGCGGGGACAGGGGTTATTCACCCCTCCACTTT.

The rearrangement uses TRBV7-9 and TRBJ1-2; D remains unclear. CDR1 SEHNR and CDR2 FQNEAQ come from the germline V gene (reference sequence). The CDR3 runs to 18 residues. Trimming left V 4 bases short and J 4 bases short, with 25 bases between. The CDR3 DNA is TGTGCCAGCAGCTCCTCCCCTGTGGCAGGCACTCTAATCTATGGCTACACCTTC. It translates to CASSSSPVAGTLIYGYTF.

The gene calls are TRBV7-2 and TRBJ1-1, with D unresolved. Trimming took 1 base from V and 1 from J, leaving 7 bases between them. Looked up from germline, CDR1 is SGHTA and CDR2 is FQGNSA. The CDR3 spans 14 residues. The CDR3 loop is CASSLDSWNTEAFF. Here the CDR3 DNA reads TGTGCCAGCAGCTTAGACAGCTGGAACACTGAAGCTTTCTTT.

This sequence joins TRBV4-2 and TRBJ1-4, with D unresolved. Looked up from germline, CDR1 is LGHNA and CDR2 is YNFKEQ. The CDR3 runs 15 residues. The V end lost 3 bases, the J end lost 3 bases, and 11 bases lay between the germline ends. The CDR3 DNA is TGTGCCAGCAGCCACCTTTCCGAGGCTAATGAAAAACTGTTTTTT. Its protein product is CASSHLSEANEKLFF.

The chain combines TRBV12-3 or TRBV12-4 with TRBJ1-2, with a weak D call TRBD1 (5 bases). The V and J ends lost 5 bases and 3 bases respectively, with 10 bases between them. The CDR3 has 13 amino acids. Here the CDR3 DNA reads TGTGCCAGCAGTCTACCGGGGGACTATGGCTACACCTTC. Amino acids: CASSLPGDYGYTF.

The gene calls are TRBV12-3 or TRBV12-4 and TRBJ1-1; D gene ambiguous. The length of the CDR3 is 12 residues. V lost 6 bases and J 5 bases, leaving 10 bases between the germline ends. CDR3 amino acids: CASRPTETEAFF. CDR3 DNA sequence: TGTGCCAGCAGACCGACGGAGACTGAAGCTTTCTTT.

As DNA, the CDR3 is TGTGCCAGCAGTGAGGTTTGGGAAAGCACTGAAGCTTTCTTT. Translating gives CASSEVWESTEAFF. The V call is TRBV6-1, the J call TRBJ1-1; no clear D gene. Per the germline V gene, CDR1 is MNHNS and CDR2 is SASEGT. V lost 3 bases and J lost 4, with 12 bases in between. The CDR3 sequence is 14 residues long.

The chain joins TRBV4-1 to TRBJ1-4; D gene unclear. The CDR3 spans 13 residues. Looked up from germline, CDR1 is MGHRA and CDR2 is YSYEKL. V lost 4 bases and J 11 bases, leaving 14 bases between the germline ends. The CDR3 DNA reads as TGCGCCAGCAGCCTAATCGCGTTGGGGAAACTGTTTTTT. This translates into CASSLIALGKLFF.

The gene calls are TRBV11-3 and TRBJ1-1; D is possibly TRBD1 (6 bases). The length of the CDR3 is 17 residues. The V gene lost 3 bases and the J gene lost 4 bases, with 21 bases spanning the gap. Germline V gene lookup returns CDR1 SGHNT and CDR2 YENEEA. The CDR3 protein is CASSFPSGSGVGTEAFF. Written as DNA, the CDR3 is TGTGCCAGCAGCTTCCCATCTGGGTCAGGGGTTGGCACTGAAGCTTTCTTT.

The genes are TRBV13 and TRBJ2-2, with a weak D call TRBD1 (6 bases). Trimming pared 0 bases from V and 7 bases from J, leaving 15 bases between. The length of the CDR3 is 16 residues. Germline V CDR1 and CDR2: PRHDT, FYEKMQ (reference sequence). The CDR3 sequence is CASSLGQGSAIGELFF. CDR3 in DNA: TGTGCCAGCAGCTTAGGGCAGGGGAGCGCGATCGGGGAGCTGTTTTTT.

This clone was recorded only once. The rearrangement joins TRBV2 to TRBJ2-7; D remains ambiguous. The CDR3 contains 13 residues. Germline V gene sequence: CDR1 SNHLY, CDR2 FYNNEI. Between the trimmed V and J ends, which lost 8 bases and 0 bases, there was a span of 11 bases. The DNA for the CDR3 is TGTGCCAGCTTCAAACAGAGCTCCTACGAGCAGTACTTC. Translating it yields CASFKQSSYEQYF.

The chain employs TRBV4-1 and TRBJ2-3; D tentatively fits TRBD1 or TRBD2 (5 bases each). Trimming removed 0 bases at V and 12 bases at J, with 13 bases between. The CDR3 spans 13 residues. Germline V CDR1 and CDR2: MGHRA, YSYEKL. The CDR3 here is CASSQDRDLSQYF. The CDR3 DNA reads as TGCGCCAGCAGCCAAGATCGGGACCTTAGTCAGTATTTT.

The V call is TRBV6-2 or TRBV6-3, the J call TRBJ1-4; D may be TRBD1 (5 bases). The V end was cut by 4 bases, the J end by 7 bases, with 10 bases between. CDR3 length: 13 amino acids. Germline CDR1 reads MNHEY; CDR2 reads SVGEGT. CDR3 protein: CASSSGGSEKLFF. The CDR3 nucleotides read TGTGCCAGCAGTTCCGGGGGGAGTGAAAAACTGTTTTTT.

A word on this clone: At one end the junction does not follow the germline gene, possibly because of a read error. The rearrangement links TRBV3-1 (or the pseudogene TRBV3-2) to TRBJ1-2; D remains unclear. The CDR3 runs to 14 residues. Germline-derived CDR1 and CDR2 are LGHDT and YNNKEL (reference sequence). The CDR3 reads CVSSQGLSWNGYTF. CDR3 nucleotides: TGTGTCAGCAGCCAAGGGTTGTCATGGAATGGCTACACCTTC.

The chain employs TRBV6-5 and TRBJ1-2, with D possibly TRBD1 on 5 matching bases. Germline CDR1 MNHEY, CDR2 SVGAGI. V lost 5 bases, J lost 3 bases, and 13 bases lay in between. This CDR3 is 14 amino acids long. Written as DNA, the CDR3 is TGTGCCAGCAGTATCCGGGGGGGGGACTATGGCTACACCTTC. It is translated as CASSIRGGDYGYTF.

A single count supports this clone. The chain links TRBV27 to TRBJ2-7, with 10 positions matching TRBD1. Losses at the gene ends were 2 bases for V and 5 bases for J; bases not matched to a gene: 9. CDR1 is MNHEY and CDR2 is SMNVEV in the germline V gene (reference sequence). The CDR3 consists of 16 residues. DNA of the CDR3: TGTGCCAGCAGTTTAAATCCGACAGGGGGCATCGACGAGCAGTACTTC. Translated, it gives CASSLNPTGGIDEQYF.

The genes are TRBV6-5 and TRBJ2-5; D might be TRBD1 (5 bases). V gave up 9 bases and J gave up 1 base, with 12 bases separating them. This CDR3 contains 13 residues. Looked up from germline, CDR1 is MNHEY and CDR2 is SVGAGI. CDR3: CASSQGPQETQYF. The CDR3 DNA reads TGTGCCAGTTCCCAGGGCCCCCAAGAGACCCAGTACTTC.

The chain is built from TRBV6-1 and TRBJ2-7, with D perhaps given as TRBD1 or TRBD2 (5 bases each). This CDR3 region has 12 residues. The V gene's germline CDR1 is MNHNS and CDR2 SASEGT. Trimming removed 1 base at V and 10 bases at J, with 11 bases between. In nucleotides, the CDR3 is TGTGCCAGCAGTGAAGGGGTTGGGGGTCAGTACTTC. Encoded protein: CASSEGVGGQYF.

In DNA form, the CDR3 reads TGTGCCACCAGTACCAGCGGGGGTGTAAACATTCAGTACTTC. It yields the protein CATSTSGGVNIQYF. The V gene is TRBV24-1, the J gene TRBJ2-4; 8 bases map to TRBD2. Germline values: CDR1 KGHDR, CDR2 SFDVKD. The length of the CDR3 is 14 residues. V was pared by 6 bases and J by 6 bases, with 6 bases of the junction left unmatched.

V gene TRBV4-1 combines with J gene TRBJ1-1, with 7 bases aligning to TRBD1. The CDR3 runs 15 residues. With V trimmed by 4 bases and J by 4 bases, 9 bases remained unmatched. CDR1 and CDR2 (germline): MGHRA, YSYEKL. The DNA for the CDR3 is TGCGCCAGCAGCCTCAGGGGAGCAGGGGGCACTGAAGCTTTCTTT. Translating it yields CASSLRGAGGTEAFF.

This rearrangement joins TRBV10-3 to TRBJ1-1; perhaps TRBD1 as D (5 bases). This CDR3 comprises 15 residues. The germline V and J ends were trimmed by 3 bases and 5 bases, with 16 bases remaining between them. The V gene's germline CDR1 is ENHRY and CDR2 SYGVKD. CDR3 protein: CAISDQAGHLTEAFF. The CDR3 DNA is TGTGCCATCAGTGACCAGGCAGGGCATTTGACTGAAGCTTTCTTT.